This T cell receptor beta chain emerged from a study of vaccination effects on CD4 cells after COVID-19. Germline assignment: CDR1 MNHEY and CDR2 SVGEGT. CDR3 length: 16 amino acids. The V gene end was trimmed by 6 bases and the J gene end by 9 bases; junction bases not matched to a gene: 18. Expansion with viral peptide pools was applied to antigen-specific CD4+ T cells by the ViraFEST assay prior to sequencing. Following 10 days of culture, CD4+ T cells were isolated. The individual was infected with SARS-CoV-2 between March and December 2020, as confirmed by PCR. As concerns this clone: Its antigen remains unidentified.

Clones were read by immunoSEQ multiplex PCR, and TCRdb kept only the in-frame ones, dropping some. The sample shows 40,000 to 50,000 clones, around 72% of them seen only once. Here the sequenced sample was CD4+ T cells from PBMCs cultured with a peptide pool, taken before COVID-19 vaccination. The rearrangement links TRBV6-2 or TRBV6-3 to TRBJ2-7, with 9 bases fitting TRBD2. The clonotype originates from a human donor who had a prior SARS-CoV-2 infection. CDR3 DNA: TGTGCCAGCAGCACCCGACTAGCGGACATGGAGGACTGGCAGTACTTC. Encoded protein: CASSTRLADMEDWQYF.